These T cell receptor beta chains were read from a single sample in a study of beta chain features in type 1 diabetes. TCRdb's table, derived via immunoSEQ multiplex PCR, lists solely in-frame clones and lacks some. The sample has about 620,000 clones, about 14% seen once. Sequenced input: naive CD4+ T cells from blood. Source of these receptors: a man younger than 35 in good health. Each CDR3 is given with its conserved first and last residue. A D gene is named only where the DNA matches it firmly. Clone size appears in some rows only: once, few, many, or a class for an expanded clone.

.	few	TRBJ1-2	TRBV9	CASSGGTGGYGYTF	TGTGCCAGCAGCGGAGGTACCGGGGGCTATGGCTACACCTTC
.	few	TRBJ1-3	TRBV5-4	CASSPDRTGNTIYF	TGTGCCAGCAGCCCCGACAGAACCGGAAACACCATATATTTT
TRBD2	.	TRBJ2-5	TRBV7-8	CASRLGLAGSGMETQYF	TGTGCCAGCAGATTAGGACTAGCGGGGAGCGGGATGGAGACCCAGTACTTC
.	.	TRBJ2-7	TRBV10-3	CAISDPRHSYEQYF	TGTGCCATCAGTGATCCCCGACACTCCTACGAGCAGTACTTC
.	few	TRBJ2-7	TRBV6-5	CASSPGSLSSYEQYF	TGTGCCAGCAGTCCCGGTAGTCTTAGCTCCTACGAGCAGTACTTC
TRBD1	few	TRBJ2-3	TRBV5-1	CASSLWGTASTDTQYF	TGCGCCAGCAGCTTGTGGGGGACAGCAAGCACAGATACGCAGTATTTT
TRBD1	few	TRBJ2-7	TRBV29-1	CSVGSGTGGLEQYF	TGCAGCGTTGGGAGCGGGACAGGGGGCCTCGAGCAGTACTTC
.	.	TRBJ2-1	TRBV28	CASSSTERGDEQFF	TGTGCCAGCAGCTCAACCGAACGGGGCGATGAGCAGTTCTTC
.	few	TRBJ2-5	TRBV4-1	CASSLIGRGTKETQYF	TGCGCCAGCAGCCTTATAGGCCGCGGGACAAAAGAGACCCAGTACTTC
.	many	TRBJ2-1	TRBV10-3	CAISSIDEQFF	TGTGCCATCAGCTCAATCGATGAGCAGTTCTTC
TRBD2	.	TRBJ2-1	TRBV7-2	CASSFDQLAGNHEQFF	TGTGCCAGCAGCTTCGACCAACTAGCGGGGAACCATGAGCAGTTCTTC
TRBD1	once	TRBJ1-3	TRBV5-1	CASSLSGQVAGNTIYF	TGCGCCAGCAGCTTGTCAGGACAGGTCGCTGGAAACACCATATATTTT
.	few	TRBJ1-5	TRBV7-9	CASSLDGLNQPQHF	TGTGCCAGCAGCCTGGACGGTCTCAATCAGCCCCAGCATTTT
TRBD1	few	TRBJ1-4	TRBV18	CASSLGTANEKLFF	TGTGCCAGCTCACTCGGGACAGCTAATGAAAAACTGTTTTTT
TRBD2	few	TRBJ2-3	TRBV5-1	CASSILGAGEVTQYF	TGCGCCAGCAGCATTCTGGGAGCGGGGGAGGTTACGCAGTATTTT
.	few	TRBJ1-1	TRBV18	CASSGRPNTEAFF	TGTGCCAGCTCAGGCAGGCCGAACACTGAAGCTTTCTTT
TRBD1	.	TRBJ2-7	TRBV7-6	CASTLLQGASYEQYF	TGTGCCAGCACCCTTCTACAGGGGGCATCCTACGAGCAGTACTTC
.	few	TRBJ2-3	TRBV12-5	CASGSGSTDTQYF	TGTGCTAGTGGTTCTGGGAGCACAGATACGCAGTATTTT
TRBD1	few	TRBJ1-4	TRBV7-8	CASSLGQGLGELLFF	TGTGCCAGCAGCCTAGGACAGGGTTTGGGGGAGCTACTGTTTTTT
.	.	TRBJ2-5	TRBV7-3	CASSPTGLEGLAQYF	TGTGCCAGCAGCCCGACGGGGCTGGAGGGCTTGGCCCAGTACTTC
.	.	TRBJ1-4	TRBV6-5	CASSYTGGGGKLFF	TGTGCCAGCAGTTACACGGGGGGCGGTGGAAAACTGTTTTTT
TRBD2	.	TRBJ2-7	TRBV13	CASSFGLAGDEQYF	TGTGCCAGCAGCTTCGGACTAGCGGGAGATGAGCAGTACTTC
.	.	TRBJ2-1	TRBV11-3	CASSFAYPHPTSNEQFF	TGTGCCAGCAGCTTCGCTTACCCTCACCCGACGAGCAATGAGCAGTTCTTC
TRBD2	few	TRBJ2-2	TRBV5-1	CASSSGLARDRDTGELFF	TGCGCCAGCAGCTCCGGACTAGCTAGAGACAGAGACACCGGGGAGCTGTTTTTT
.	few	TRBJ2-7	TRBV9	CASSVRGTDSYEQYF	TGTGCCAGCAGCGTCCGGGGGACGGACTCCTACGAGCAGTACTTC
.	.	TRBJ2-1	TRBV4-1	CASSSNEQFF	TGCGCCAGCAGCTCCAATGAGCAGTTCTTC
.	.	TRBJ2-1	TRBV27	CASSLSIGWSSYNEQFF	TGTGCCAGCAGTTTATCGATCGGGTGGAGCTCCTACAATGAGCAGTTCTTC
TRBD2	.	TRBJ2-4	TRBV7-3	CASSLTVLAEAKNIQYF	TGTGCCAGCAGCTTAACGGTACTAGCGGAAGCCAAAAACATTCAGTACTTC
.	.	TRBJ2-2	TRBV14	CASSPGLPLGRELFF	TGTGCCAGCAGCCCGGGACTTCCTCTTGGGAGGGAGCTGTTTTTT
.	few	TRBJ2-1	TRBV5-4	CASSLWAYNEQFF	TGTGCCAGCAGCTTGTGGGCCTACAATGAGCAGTTCTTC
TRBD1	.	TRBJ2-7	TRBV6-5	CASKIIQGADYEQYF	TGTGCCAGCAAAATTATACAGGGGGCAGACTACGAGCAGTACTTC
.	few	TRBJ2-6	TRBV5-1	CASSWTGANVLTF	TGCGCCAGCAGCTGGACTGGGGCCAACGTCCTGACTTTC
.	few	TRBJ1-3	TRBV7-2	CASSQEGFGNTIYF	TGTGCCAGCAGCCAGGAGGGGTTTGGAAACACCATATATTTT
TRBD2	many	TRBJ2-7	TRBV4-3	CASSRTSGSYEQYF	TGCGCCAGCAGCCGGACTAGCGGGAGTTACGAGCAGTACTTC
.	.	TRBJ2-3	TRBV5-1	CASSPSGDTQYF	TGCGCCAGCAGCCCCTCGGGAGATACGCAGTATTTT
TRBD2	few	TRBJ2-7	TRBV7-2	CASSSHPPGAGGSHEQYF	TGTGCCAGCAGCTCCCACCCTCCGGGGGCGGGAGGGTCGCACGAGCAGTACTTC